This TCR beta chain was found in a study of cytomegalovirus exposure and HLA in healthy donors. Study at large: The study placed 80% to 85% of its roughly 430 genotyped donors in the Caucasian-associated ancestry cluster.

Germline-derived CDR1 and CDR2 are LGHNA and YNFKEQ. The CDR3 spans 16 residues. With 8 bases clipped from V and 5 bases from J, the junction kept 9 bases outside the gene matches. Use of 60 Vbeta and 13 Jbeta primers characterized the PCR. The assay was immunoSEQ multiplex PCR, and TCRdb's table has in-frame clones only and misses some. The sample contains over 150,000 clones, roughly two thirds of which appear only once. General study points: Sequencing likely generated an artifact that appeared as a cluster of highly shared sequence variants.

Healthy people donating bone marrow made up the donors. This clone was counted a single time. No antigen is known for it. This chain joins TRBV4-2 and TRBJ2-2; 12 bases fit TRBD2. The source material was PBMCs. The clonotype was recovered from a woman aged 25 to 39 in good health and CMV-seronegative. The CDR3 nucleotides are TGTGCCAGCGGTACTAGCGGGAGGTCGGGGACCGGGGAGCTGTTTTTT. Protein product: CASGTSGRSGTGELFF.